What follows are 14 T cell receptor beta chains derived from one specimen sequenced in a study of T cell changes during pregnancy in multiple sclerosis. Repertoires were generated with immunoSEQ multiplex PCR, while TCRdb's copy carries only in-frame clones and drops some. Of roughly 60,000 clones detected, around nine tenths appear once; the ten largest clones hold 1.4%. This specimen was peripheral blood, taken in the second trimester of pregnancy. Every receptor here comes from a female donor with multiple sclerosis, enrolled in a pregnancy study.

The J gene is TRBJ2-4, the V gene TRBV27; D perhaps matches TRBD1 (7 bases). Trimming shortened V by 6 bases and J by 3 bases, and 15 bases separated the two germline ends. There are 15 residues in the CDR3. Germline V CDR1 and CDR2: MNHEY, SMNVEV (reference sequence). The CDR3 here is CASRTGDLGKNIQYF. CDR3 DNA sequence: TGTGCCAGCAGAACAGGGGACTTGGGCAAAAACATTCAGTACTTC.

This clone was seen only once. The gene calls are TRBV7-9 and TRBJ2-3; the D gene is possibly TRBD1 (7 bases). Germline V CDR1 and CDR2: SEHNR, FQNEAQ (reference sequence). This CDR3 is 16 amino acids long. V lost 1 base and J 5 bases, leaving 16 bases between the germline ends. The DNA for the CDR3 is TGTGCCAGCAGCTTAGGACAGGGCCTAGCGCAAGATACGCAGTATTTT. Protein: CASSLGQGLAQDTQYF. The whole variable domain, filled in from reference TRBV7-9 and TRBJ2-3, reads DTGVSQNPRHKITKRGQNVTFRCDPISEHNRLYWYRQTLGQGPEFLTYFQNEAQLEKSRLLSDRFSAERPKGSFSTLEIQRTEQGDSAMYLCASSLGQGLAQDTQYFGPGTRLTVL.

The V gene is TRBV19, the J gene TRBJ2-3, with TRBD2 as a possible D gene (5 bases). The germline gives CDR1 LNHDA, CDR2 SQIVND (reference sequence). Trimming removed 5 bases from V and 0 bases from J, with 6 bases in between. This CDR3 spans 13 amino acids. The CDR3 spells CASSGSSTDTQYF. The CDR3 DNA sequence: TGTGCCAGTAGTGGGAGTAGCACAGATACGCAGTATTTT.

The chain joins TRBV28 to TRBJ2-7, with D unresolved. V was shortened by 3 bases and J by 9 bases, with 15 bases between the two germline ends. Germline V gene lookup returns CDR1 MDHEN and CDR2 SYDVKM. The CDR3 loop spans 13 amino acids. In DNA form, the CDR3 reads TGTGCCAGCAGTTTTGGCCATCTAGGCTGGCAGTACTTC. Residues: CASSFGHLGWQYF. The full variable domain, rest sourced from reference TRBV28 and TRBJ2-7, is DVKVTQSSRYLVKRTGEKVFLECVQDMDHENMFWYRQDPGLGLRLIYFSYDVKMKEKGDIPEGYSVSREKKERFSLILESASTNQTSMYLCASSFGHLGWQYFGPGTRLTVT.

This chain joins TRBV5-4 and TRBJ2-1; 14 bases are a match to TRBD2. After removal of 4 bases from V and 0 bases from J, the junction contained 12 bases not matched to a gene. The CDR3 totals 20 residues. Germline V lookup: CDR1 SGHNT, CDR2 YYREEE (reference sequence). CDR3 in amino acids: CASSPRSGLAGVSSYNEQFF. For the CDR3, the DNA is TGTGCCAGCAGCCCACGCTCGGGACTAGCGGGAGTGAGCTCCTACAATGAGCAGTTCTTC.

A remark on this clone: Within the sample, other DNA sequences also encode this same CDR3. The rearrangement uses TRBV19 and TRBJ1-1, with D perhaps matching TRBD1 (6 bases). CDR1 and CDR2 (germline): LNHDA, SQIVND (reference sequence). Trimming cost V 1 base and J 4 bases, with 7 bases left between them. CDR3 length equals 13 residues. The CDR3 nucleotides are TGTGCCAGTAGTATAGGGACAGCCACTGAAGCTTTCTTT. Its protein product is CASSIGTATEAFF. The entire variable domain, with the rest obtained from reference TRBV19 and TRBJ1-1, is as follows: DGGITQSPKYLFRKEGQNVTLSCEQNLNHDAMYWYRQDPGQGLRLIYYSQIVNDFQKGDIAEGYSVSREKKESFPLTVTSAQKNPTAFYLCASSIGTATEAFFGQGTRLTVV.

The chain employs TRBV4-1 and TRBJ2-7, with 8 bases matching TRBD1. From germline, CDR1 is MGHRA and CDR2 YSYEKL. J gave up 0 bases and V 4 bases, and 5 bases lay outside the gene matches. There are 15 residues in the CDR3. The CDR3 sequence: CASSRTQGGSYEQYF. The CDR3 bases are TGCGCCAGCAGCCGAACACAGGGGGGCTCCTACGAGCAGTACTTC.

The rearrangement uses TRBV13 and TRBJ2-7; 11 nucleotides line up with TRBD2. This CDR3 spans 15 amino acids. The V gene end was trimmed by 5 bases and the J gene end by 0 bases; junction bases not matched to a gene: 3. Germline CDR1 is PRHDT and CDR2 is FYEKMQ (reference sequence). The CDR3, as DNA: TGTGCCAGCAGCCCGGGACTAGCGGACTCCTACGAGCAGTACTTC. This gives the protein CASSPGLADSYEQYF.

The CDR3 DNA reads TGTGCCAGCAGCTTAGAATCTCTGGGACTGGAGTTTTTT. Protein: CASSLESLGLEFF. The rearrangement joins TRBV7-2 to TRBJ2-2, with a weak D call TRBD2 (6 bases). This CDR3 comprises 13 residues. Germline V gene lookup returns CDR1 SGHTA and CDR2 FQGNSA. Deletions cut 1 base from V and 16 bases from J, with 16 bases between.

In its sample, this clone was seen once. The CDR3 reads CASSSGLAGAYNEQFF. The CDR3 DNA reads as TGTGCCAGCAGCTCCGGACTAGCGGGAGCCTACAATGAGCAGTTCTTC. This chain links TRBV7-8 with TRBJ2-1, with 13 bases aligning to TRBD2. In germline, CDR1 is SGHVS, CDR2 FQNEAQ. Trimming cost V 4 bases and J 2 bases; bases outside gene matches: 2. The CDR3 spans 16 residues. Using reference TRBV7-8 and TRBJ2-1 for the parts outside the CDR3, the full variable domain is GAGVSQSPRYKVAKRGQDVALRCDPISGHVSLFWYQQALGQGPEFLTYFQNEAQLDKSGLPSDRFFAERPEGSVSTLKIQRTQQEDSAVYLCASSSGLAGAYNEQFFGPGTRLTVL.

The genes are TRBV19 and TRBJ1-3, with 8 nucleotides matching TRBD1. CDR1 is LNHDA, CDR2 SQIVND, per germline (reference sequence). This CDR3 comprises 15 residues. Unmatched junction bases numbered 7, after V lost 5 bases and J lost 4 bases. The CDR3 sequence is CASSLQGDLGNTIYF. The CDR3, as DNA: TGTGCCAGTAGTTTACAGGGGGACCTCGGAAACACCATATATTTT.

This chain joins TRBV6-5 and TRBJ2-5; the match to TRBD2 covers 7 bases. The DNA end is more similar to TRBJ2-7, so the J call may be wrong. The length of the CDR3 is 15 residues. CDR1 and CDR2 from the germline V gene are MNHEY and SVGAGI. The CDR3 sequence is CASSVAASGLYEQYF. DNA for the CDR3: TGTGCCAGCAGTGTCGCGGCTAGCGGACTCTACGAGCAGTACTTC.

This chain links TRBV30 with TRBJ1-1; D is unresolved. Germline V gene sequence: CDR1 GTSNPN, CDR2 SVGIG (reference sequence). The CDR3 contains 11 residues. V gave up 2 bases and J gave up 8 bases, with 9 bases separating them. The CDR3: CAWSPTREAFF. In DNA, the CDR3 is TGTGCCTGGAGTCCCACGCGGGAAGCTTTCTTT.

The chain joins TRBV28 to TRBJ2-5, with 8 bases fitting TRBD1. Germline CDR1 is MDHEN and CDR2 is SYDVKM. The V gene end was trimmed by 6 bases and the J gene end by 7 bases; junction bases not matched to a gene: 16. The CDR3 extends over 16 amino acids. The CDR3 nucleotides are TGTGCCAGCAGGTTTGCCTCGACAGGGGTGGGCGGGACCCAGTACTTC. It yields the protein CASRFASTGVGGTQYF.